This T cell receptor beta chain is from a study of shared T cell receptors in the human thymus. The repertoire was sequenced with immunoSEQ multiplex PCR; TCRdb's copy has only in-frame clones and lacks some. This sample has about 660,000 clones, with around 87% found just once. V gave up 7 bases and J gave up 7 bases, with 11 bases separating them. The CDR3 extends over 12 amino acids. CDR1 is MNHNS, CDR2 SASEGT, per germline. A further study also used this sample, focusing on human thymus T cells.

The TCR was taken from a boy under two years old with a congenital heart defect. The chain is built from TRBV6-1 and TRBJ1-5; D perhaps matches TRBD1 (6 bases). The specimen sequenced was thymocytes. This CDR3 is CASNTGNQPQHF. CDR3 sequence (DNA): TGTGCCAGCAACACAGGGAACCAGCCCCAGCATTTT.